Presented here are 5 T cell receptor beta chains from one specimen sequenced in a study of shared clonotypes between healthy human individuals (dated by TCRdb to the early 2020s). Library preparation was by the immunoSEQ multiplex PCR assay. Not all clones reach the TCRdb copy of this immuneACCESS table, which keeps in-frame sequences only. Checked studies attribute under half of the gap to unresolved V genes and leave the rest unexplained. The sample contains more than 2 million clones, approximately 94% of them found a single time. Of the sample, 0.9% to 1.3% is held by the ten largest clones. For the CD8 naive samples, CD45RO-negative cells were positively selected for CCR7, yielding a CD45RA+CCR7+ population from which TemRA cells were excluded. Material for sequencing was naive CD8+ T cells sorted from blood. The cell subset or site tag for this specimen amounts to: CD45RA+CCR7+. The receptors shown here come from a man aged 18 to 29 in good health.

Notes on this clone: This sample also contains other DNA sequences that code for the same CDR3. This chain joins TRBV6-5 and TRBJ2-5, with TRBD2 matching 12 bases. Germline CDR1 is MNHEY and CDR2 is SVGAGI. The junction had 0 bases not matched to a gene; V was cut back by 0 bases and J by 4 bases. CDR3 length: 15 amino acids. CDR3 bases: TGTGCCAGCAGTTACTCGGGACTAGCGGGAGAGACCCAGTACTTC. It encodes CASSYSGLAGETQYF.

This clone was seen a single time. This chain joins TRBV10-3 and TRBJ1-3; D perhaps matches TRBD1 (5 bases). The CDR3 has 13 residues. V was cut by 10 bases and J by 0 bases, with 10 bases left in between. The germline V gene encodes CDR1 ENHRY and CDR2 SYGVKD. CDR3 amino acids: CATDTGSGNTIYF. CDR3 nucleotide sequence: TGTGCCACGGACACCGGCTCTGGAAACACCATATATTTT.

This rearrangement joins TRBV11-2 to TRBJ2-7; D is uncertain. The V end was cut by 2 bases, the J end by 3 bases, with 8 bases between. Germline lookup yields CDR1 SGHAT and CDR2 FQNNGV. CDR3 length: 13 residues. CDR3 amino acids: CASSLPQNYEQYF. For the CDR3, the DNA is TGTGCCAGCAGCTTACCTCAGAACTACGAGCAGTACTTC.

The gene calls are TRBV6-5 and TRBJ1-6, with D unresolved. Germline lookup yields CDR1 MNHEY and CDR2 SVGAGI. V was cut by 2 bases and J by 8 bases, with 7 bases left in between. There are 13 residues in the CDR3. CDR3 loop: CASSYTTDSPLHF. The CDR3 DNA reads as TGTGCCAGCAGTTACACAACCGATTCACCCCTCCACTTT.

Points on this clone: Other DNA sequences in the sample encode the same CDR3. This chain uses TRBV30 with TRBJ2-1; D is undetermined. Germline loops: CDR1 GTSNPN, CDR2 SVGIG (reference sequence). Trimming removed 0 bases at V and 6 bases at J, with 6 bases between. CDR3 length equals 12 residues. CDR3 sequence reads: CAWSVSGNEQFF. As DNA, the CDR3 is TGTGCCTGGAGTGTTTCGGGCAATGAGCAGTTCTTC. The full variable domain, completed using reference TRBV30 and TRBJ2-1, is SQTIHQWPATLVQPVGSPLSLECTVEGTSNPNLYWYRQAAGRGLQLLFYSVGIGQISSEVPQNLSASRPQDRQFILSSKKLLLSDSGFYLCAWSVSGNEQFFGPGTRLTVL.